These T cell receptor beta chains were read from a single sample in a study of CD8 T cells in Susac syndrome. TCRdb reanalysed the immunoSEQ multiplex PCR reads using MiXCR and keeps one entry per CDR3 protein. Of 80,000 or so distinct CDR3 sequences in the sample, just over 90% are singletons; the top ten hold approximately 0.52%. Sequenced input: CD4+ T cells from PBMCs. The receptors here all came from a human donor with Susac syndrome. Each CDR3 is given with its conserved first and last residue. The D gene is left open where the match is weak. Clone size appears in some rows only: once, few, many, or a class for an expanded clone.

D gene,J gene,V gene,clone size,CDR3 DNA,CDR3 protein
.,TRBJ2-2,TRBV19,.,TGTGCCAGTGGGGGAGGAACGGGACTCCGAACCGGGGAGCTGTTTTTT,CASGGGTGLRTGELFF
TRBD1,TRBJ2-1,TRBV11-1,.,TGTGCCAGCAGCCCAAGAATCCCAAGGACAGGGGAAAATGAGCAGTTCTTC,CASSPRIPRTGENEQFF
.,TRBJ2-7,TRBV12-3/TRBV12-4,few,TGTGCCAGCAGTTTAGGTCTTCGGGGCGGGACAAAATACGAGCAGTACTTC,CASSLGLRGGTKYEQYF
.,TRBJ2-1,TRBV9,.,TGTGCCAGCAGCGTAGTGGAGGGAGTGGGTGAGCAGTTCTTC,CASSVVEGVGEQFF
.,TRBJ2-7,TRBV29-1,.,TGCAGCGCCCGAGGTTTGAGCGGTCACTACGAGCAGTACTTC,CSARGLSGHYEQYF
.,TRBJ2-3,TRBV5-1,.,TGCGCCAGCAGCTTGGATGGCGGGGCCGGCCGGAGCACAGATACGCAGTATTTT,CASSLDGGAGRSTDTQYF
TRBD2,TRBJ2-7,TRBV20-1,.,TGCAGTGCTATTTCCCCGGGGCGGGGGAAAGAGCAGTACTTC,CSAISPGRGKEQYF
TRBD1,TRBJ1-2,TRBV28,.,TGTGCCAGCAGTGCCCTACAGGGGGCGGAGGGCTACACCTTC,CASSALQGAEGYTF
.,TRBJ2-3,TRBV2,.,TGTGCCAGCAGTCGGGCCGAGCTCGGCACAGATACGCAGTATTTT,CASSRAELGTDTQYF
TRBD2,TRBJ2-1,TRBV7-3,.,TGTGCCAGCAGCTCTGAGCGGGGCTCCTACAATGAGCAGCTCTTC,CASSSERGSYNEQLF
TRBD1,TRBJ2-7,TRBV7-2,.,TGTGCCAGTAGAGCCGGGACAGGGGAAGTTAACAGCTACGAGCAGTACTTC,CASRAGTGEVNSYEQYF
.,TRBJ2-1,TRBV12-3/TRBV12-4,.,TGTGCCAGCACCCAGAGCTTAGGGGTGGGGTCGAGTGAGCAGTTCTTC,CASTQSLGVGSSEQFF
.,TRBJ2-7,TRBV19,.,TGTGCCAGTAGTACCGACAGCGGCTACGAGCAGTACTTC,CASSTDSGYEQYF
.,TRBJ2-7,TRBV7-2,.,TGTGCCAGCAGCGCTGGGTGGCGGTCCCACTACGAGCAGTACTTC,CASSAGWRSHYEQYF
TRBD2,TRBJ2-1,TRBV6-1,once,TGTGCCAGCAGTGACAATCTTAGCGGGGGGAAGCATGAGCAGTTCTTC,CASSDNLSGGKHEQFF
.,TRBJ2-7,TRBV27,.,TGTGCCAGCAGTTGGTCCGGGACATCCTACGAGCAGTACTTC,CASSWSGTSYEQYF
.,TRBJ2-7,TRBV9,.,TGTGCCAGCGGGACGGGATTCTACGAGCAGTACTTC,CASGTGFYEQYF
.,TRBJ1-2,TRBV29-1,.,TGCAGCGTACTCGTGTTTTCTTATGGCTACACCTTC,CSVLVFSYGYTF
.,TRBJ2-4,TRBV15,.,TGTGCCACCAGCAGAGATCACGGGAGTGTCAAAAACATTCAGTACTTC,CATSRDHGSVKNIQYF
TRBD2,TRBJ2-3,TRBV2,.,TGTGCCAGCAGTGAAGAAGTGAAGCGGGGGACGGATACGCAGTATTTT,CASSEEVKRGTDTQYF
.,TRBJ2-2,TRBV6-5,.,TGTGCCAGCAGTGATCACAGGAACACCGGGGAGCTGTTTTTT,CASSDHRNTGELFF
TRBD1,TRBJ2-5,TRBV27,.,TGTGCCAGCAGTTTATCTGGGACAGGACAAGAGACCCAGTACTTC,CASSLSGTGQETQYF